The rows below give T cell receptor beta chains drawn from one sample of a study of blood T cell repertoires in COVID-19. The method was immunoSEQ multiplex PCR; TCRdb's version includes in-frame clones alone and lacks a portion of them. The table lists more than 110,000 clones, 87% of them singletons. Sequencing was performed on peripheral blood. Receptors originate from a woman in her forties with acute or convalescent COVID-19. The CDR3 runs from the conserved cysteine through the conserved F or W. A D gene is named only where the DNA matches it firmly. Clone size is not always given. Where it is, it says once, few, many or a class for expanded clones.

clone_size j_call v_call d_call cdr3_nt cdr3_aa
. TRBJ2-2 TRBV6-5 TRBD2 TGTGCCAGCAGTCCGGGACTAGCGGTGGTCGGGGAGCTGTTTTTT CASSPGLAVVGELFF
once TRBJ1-2 TRBV5-4 TRBD1 TGTGCCAGCAGACCACAGGGGGCTCCTAACTATGGCTACACCTTC CASRPQGAPNYGYTF
. TRBJ1-3 TRBV5-6 . TGTGCCAGCAGCTTCGGAGCGCTCCCCACTGGAAACACCATATATTTT CASSFGALPTGNTIYF
. TRBJ1-5 TRBV5-1 . TGCGCCAGCAGCTTGGCCGGGGAAGACGGCAATCAGCCCCAGCATTTT CASSLAGEDGNQPQHF
. TRBJ2-1 TRBV7-8 . TGTGCCAGCAGCCCGAACCTTTTAGAGAATGAGCAGTTCTTC CASSPNLLENEQFF
. TRBJ1-2 TRBV5-5 . TGTGCCAGCAGCTTGGGGCCAGTCTCTTCCTATGGCTACACCTTC CASSLGPVSSYGYTF
once TRBJ1-2 TRBV28 . TGTGCCAGCAGTTTAACAGGTGAAGGCTACACCTTC CASSLTGEGYTF
. TRBJ2-5 TRBV5-1 TRBD2 TGCGCCAGCAGCTCGGAGCGGGGTAGCAGGGAGACCCAGTACTTC CASSSERGSRETQYF
once TRBJ2-3 TRBV30 TRBD1 TGTGCCTGGAGTCGACAGGGGGAGGATACGCAGTATTTT CAWSRQGEDTQYF
. TRBJ2-7 TRBV2 . TGTGCCAGCAGTGCTCAAATAGTCTACGAGCAGTACTTC CASSAQIVYEQYF
many TRBJ1-1 TRBV19 . TGTGCCAGTAGTCCACTGGCAGGGTCATTGGCTGAAGCTTTCTTT CASSPLAGSLAEAFF
. TRBJ2-1 TRBV6-5 TRBD2 TGTGCCAGCAGTTGGCGGGGGGGGTACGGTGAGCAGTTCTTC CASSWRGGYGEQFF
. TRBJ1-1 TRBV3-1/TRBV3-2 . TGTGCCAGCAGCCAAGCAAACACTGAAGCTTTCTTT CASSQANTEAFF
. TRBJ2-2 TRBV4-1 TRBD1 TGCGCCAGCAGCCCTCAACTAAGGACAGGGGGGACGGGCGGGGAGCTGTTTTTT CASSPQLRTGGTGGELFF
. TRBJ2-7 TRBV7-2 . TGTGCCAGCCGCGCCCGCGTGGGCAGCCAGAACTCCTACGAGCAGTACTTC CASRARVGSQNSYEQYF
once TRBJ1-2 TRBV18 TRBD1 TGTGCCAGCTCACCCGAGACAGGGTACGGCTACACCTTC CASSPETGYGYTF
. TRBJ2-2 TRBV6-6 . TGTGCCAGCAGTCGAGGGGAGGGGGTACTGAACACCGGGGAGCTGTTTTTT CASSRGEGVLNTGELFF